This TCR beta chain was observed in a study of cytomegalovirus exposure and HLA in healthy donors. Turning to the study itself: HLA-typed donors contributed some 85 million unique TCRs, which were held in an early data release. Study results and limitations: Later genetic work tied a missense DCLRE1C variant to beta-chain V and J trimming. Common viral pathogens seemed to be connected with several of the most significant clusters, according to a later analysis. Presence/absence analyses assumed roughly uniform sequencing depth across donors, which may not hold.

Details on this clone: Its target is not known.

The CDR3 is made up of 16 amino acids. Germline V lookup: CDR1 SGHRS, CDR2 YFSETQ. Trimming removed 3 bases from V and 5 bases from J; junction bases left unmatched: 13. Primers for the PCR totalled 60 Vbeta and 13 Jbeta. The data were produced by immunoSEQ multiplex PCR, yet TCRdb's version contains in-frame clones alone and is incomplete. Of about 78,000 clones detected, roughly 72% appear once; the ten largest clones hold over 8.5%. Sequenced material: PBMCs. The rearrangement uses TRBV5-1 and TRBJ2-7; 8 nucleotides match TRBD1. This clonotype originated in a woman aged 40 to 49 in good health and CMV-seropositive. CDR3 DNA: TGCGCCAGCAGCTCTCGATTCAGGGGGCTGGTCAACGAGCAGTACTTC. As protein: CASSSRFRGLVNEQYF.